What follows are 10 T cell receptor beta chains derived from one specimen sequenced in a study of cytomegalovirus exposure and HLA in healthy donors. PCR primers comprised 60 Vbeta and 13 Jbeta primers. Some clones are missing from TCRdb's copy, which holds only in-frame ones; the method was immunoSEQ multiplex PCR. The sample has about 160,000 clones, roughly two thirds seen once. Source material: PBMCs. Every receptor here comes from a woman aged 30 to 39 in good health and CMV-seronegative.

The chain joins TRBV2 to TRBJ1-4; D perhaps matches TRBD1 (6 bases). Germline CDR1 is SNHLY and CDR2 is FYNNEI. The V end was cut by 6 bases, the J end by 5 bases, with 19 bases between. The CDR3 is made up of 16 amino acids. The CDR3 DNA reads as TGTGCCAGCAGGCTAAATACAGGGACCCTAAATGAAAAACTGTTTTTT. Translated: CASRLNTGTLNEKLFF.

The V and J genes are TRBV27 and TRBJ2-3; D gene uncertain. The germline V gene has CDR1 MNHEY and CDR2 SMNVEV (reference sequence). V lost 7 bases and J 0 bases, leaving 11 bases between the germline ends. CDR3 length: 14 residues. The DNA for the CDR3 is TGTGCCAGCAATACAGCTCCCAGCACAGATACGCAGTATTTT. It specifies CASNTAPSTDTQYF.

The V call is TRBV28, the J call TRBJ2-1; 7 bases map to TRBD2. The CDR3 is made up of 13 amino acids. Germline V CDR1 and CDR2: MDHEN, SYDVKM. The V segment lost 8 bases and the J segment 3 bases; nucleotides outside the gene matches: 4. DNA for the CDR3: TGTGCCAGCTCAGCTAGCGGCTACAATGAGCAGTTCTTC. Translation gives CASSASGYNEQFF.

The chain employs TRBV2 and TRBJ2-5; 9 nucleotides align to TRBD1. From germline, CDR1 is SNHLY and CDR2 FYNNEI. This CDR3 has 19 residues. Unmatched junction bases numbered 20, after V lost 4 bases and J lost 5 bases. The DNA of the CDR3 is TGTGCCAGCAGTGTAGGGGACAGGGCCGTAAAGCCCTCGCGGGAGACCCAGTACTTC. It encodes CASSVGDRAVKPSRETQYF.

This chain uses TRBV28 with TRBJ2-7; a possible D gene is TRBD1 (6 bases). The CDR3 spans 12 residues. V lost 6 bases and J lost 7, with 13 bases in between. Germline V lookup: CDR1 MDHEN, CDR2 SYDVKM. The CDR3 DNA reads as TGTGCCAGCAGGTACAGGGTTGGGGAGCAGTACTTC. This gives the protein CASRYRVGEQYF.

The chain couples TRBV18 to TRBJ1-1; D remains unclear. The V end was cut by 3 bases, the J end by 5 bases, with 16 bases between. Germline CDR1 and CDR2: KGHSH and LQKENI. The CDR3 runs to 15 residues. The CDR3 bases are TGTGCCAGCTCACCTTTCACGGGGAGAGGGACTGAAGCTTTCTTT. It codes for CASSPFTGRGTEAFF.

The genes are TRBV7-2 and TRBJ2-5; D gene unclear. V lost 1 base and J lost 11, with 14 bases in between. Germline CDR1 and CDR2: SGHTA and FQGNSA. CDR3 size: 13 residues. DNA for the CDR3: TGTGCCAGCAGCTTAGGCAGGCACGGTTCGCAGTACTTC. Its protein is CASSLGRHGSQYF.

V usage is TRBV19 and J usage is TRBJ1-2; D is unresolved. Trimming left V 8 bases short and J 5 bases short, with 15 bases between. CDR1 is LNHDA and CDR2 is SQIVND in the germline V gene (reference sequence). The CDR3 is made up of 13 amino acids. CDR3 residues: CASEMRAGYGYTF. The CDR3 DNA reads as TGTGCCAGTGAAATGAGGGCAGGATATGGCTACACCTTC. The variable domain in full, completed from reference TRBV19 and TRBJ1-2, reads DGGITQSPKYLFRKEGQNVTLSCEQNLNHDAMYWYRQDPGQGLRLIYYSQIVNDFQKGDIAEGYSVSREKKESFPLTVTSAQKNPTAFYLCASEMRAGYGYTFGSGTRLTVV.

This clone was recorded a few times. The rearrangement joins TRBV7-3 to TRBJ2-1; D gene unclear. The CDR3 sequence is 12 residues long. The germline V gene encodes CDR1 SGHTA and CDR2 FQGTGA. Trimming removed 5 bases at V and 7 bases at J, with 9 bases between. The CDR3 spells CASSQVGNEQFF. Written as DNA, the CDR3 is TGTGCCAGCAGCCAGGTCGGAAATGAGCAGTTCTTC.

The V call is TRBV6-6, the J call TRBJ2-1; TRBD1 aligns across 8 bases. Germline-derived CDR1 and CDR2 are MNHNY and SVGAGI (reference sequence). V lost 2 bases and J lost 6; bases outside the gene matches: 3. The CDR3 contains 14 residues. CDR3 loop: CASSYGTGFNEQFF. The DNA for the CDR3 is TGTGCCAGCAGTTACGGGACAGGTTTCAATGAGCAGTTCTTC.